These T cell receptor beta chains were read from a single sample in a study of blood T cell repertoires in COVID-19. Profiling relied on immunoSEQ multiplex PCR, and the TCRdb table lists in-frame clones only, not all of them. The sample lists roughly 100,000 clones, 71% seen once, with around 0.92% in the top ten. Source material: peripheral blood. Receptors were obtained from a human donor with acute or convalescent COVID-19. The donor label of this sample is uncertain. CDR3s include the opening cysteine and the closing phenylalanine or tryptophan. A D gene is named only where the DNA matches it firmly.

TRBJ1-1 NA TRBV5-1 CASSLAQGNTEAFF
TRBJ1-5 NA TRBV29-1 CSVQVMSGDSNQPQHF
TRBJ2-5 NA TRBV5-1 CASSSPQGSETQYF
TRBJ1-1 NA TRBV30 CAWSGGRGAEAFF
TRBJ2-3 NA TRBV7-6 CASSLLRDTQYF
TRBJ1-5 TRBD1 TRBV2 CASTSQGVGNQPQHF
TRBJ2-3 TRBD2 TRBV10-3 CAISFPLGLAGGQREGMESDTQYF
TRBJ2-5 NA TRBV5-4 CASSLIGSQETQYF
TRBJ2-3 NA TRBV3-1/TRBV3-2 CASSRQQGADTQYF
TRBJ2-3 NA TRBV5-1 CASSRLTGRTDTQYF
TRBJ2-1 TRBD2 TRBV18 CASSPPRGGSYNEQFF
TRBJ2-2 NA TRBV6-5 CASRGSRTGELFF
TRBJ1-2 TRBD1 TRBV28 CASSFSGGNYGYTF
TRBJ1-4 TRBD1 TRBV5-5 CASSLRQGSEKLFF
TRBJ2-7 TRBD1 TRBV7-6 CASSFGRGQAAYEQYF
TRBJ2-7 TRBD1 TRBV5-6 CASSFRTGSYEQYF
TRBJ1-1 NA TRBV7-9 CASSRGGNTEAFF
TRBJ1-3 NA TRBV6-6 CASSYRVREGGNTIYF
TRBJ2-2 NA TRBV2 CASSGRHRGTGELFF
TRBJ2-6 TRBD1 TRBV5-1 CASSLTGAGANVLTF
TRBJ1-2 NA TRBV11-2 CASRSLSLGLVYGYTF
TRBJ2-3 TRBD2 TRBV11-2 CASSLSYGLADLTDTQYF
TRBJ2-5 TRBD1 TRBV2 CASKGQIQETQYF
TRBJ1-2 NA TRBV6-5 CASSPVLNYGYTF
TRBJ2-3 TRBD2 TRBV4-2 CASSPRTSFSTDTQYF
TRBJ2-7 NA TRBV30 CAWSVGSAYEQYF
TRBJ1-2 NA TRBV5-6 CASSYPRQSHGYTF
TRBJ2-3 TRBD2 TRBV28 CASSLTGLAGTDTQYF
TRBJ2-1 TRBD2 TRBV9 CASSVGTSVEQFF
TRBJ1-4 TRBD1 TRBV2 CASSFPRGRNEKLFF
TRBJ2-1 NA TRBV7-2 CASSLRFGAGNEQFF
TRBJ1-5 NA TRBV30 CAWSHRADQPQHF
TRBJ1-4 TRBD1 TRBV5-1 CASSSGQGTGVEKLFF
TRBJ2-7 NA TRBV7-9 CASSSLTFYEQYF
TRBJ1-4 NA TRBV7-9 CASSPAGLAEKLFF
TRBJ2-1 TRBD2 TRBV4-2 CASSQATSGEQFF
TRBJ2-1 TRBD2 TRBV7-9 CASSSRTSGRYNEQFF
TRBJ1-4 TRBD1 TRBV28 CASSPLRDRDYEKLFF
TRBJ1-6 NA TRBV14 CASSQTQSSLHF
TRBJ1-4 NA TRBV4-2 CASSQGWSNNEKLFF
TRBJ2-1 NA TRBV7-8 CASSRDLTVQFF
TRBJ1-6 NA TRBV7-9 CASTLGGNSPLHF
TRBJ1-1 NA TRBV6-6 CASSGRTMNTEAFF
TRBJ1-6 TRBD1 TRBV13 CASSLPGTGGDSPLHF
TRBJ1-2 NA TRBV18 CASSLDGQYNYGYTF
TRBJ1-5 TRBD1 TRBV7-2 CASSQQGFNQPQHF
TRBJ2-1 TRBD1 TRBV28 CASRVPGQGALWFF
TRBJ2-1 NA TRBV12-3/TRBV12-4 CASSWLGGDEQFF
TRBJ1-5 TRBD1 TRBV24-1 CATRTDRGDQPQHF
TRBJ1-2 NA TRBV5-1 CASSRGQNGFGYTF
TRBJ1-2 NA TRBV18 CASSPVGDYGYTF